A selection of T cell receptor beta chains follows, all from one sample in a study of blood T cell repertoires in COVID-19. The table came from immunoSEQ multiplex PCR; TCRdb's copy has only in-frame clones and leaves some out. The sample includes about 220,000 clones, about 79% seen only once; the top ten take approximately 10%. The sequenced sample was peripheral blood. These receptors came from a man aged 45-60 years with active or convalescent COVID-19. CDR3s include the opening cysteine and the closing phenylalanine or tryptophan. The D gene is left open where the match is weak. Size is omitted from some rows. Given values are once, few, many or a class for expanded clones.

j_call | v_call | clone_size | cdr3_length | d_call | cdr3_aa | cdr3_nt
TRBJ2-7 | TRBV18 | - | 16 | TRBD2 | CASSPLGTSASYEQYF | TGTGCCAGCTCACCCCTAGGGACTAGCGCTTCCTACGAGCAGTACTTC
TRBJ2-1 | TRBV7-9 | - | 17 | TRBD2 | CASSEHRGTRVYNEQFF | TGTGCCAGCAGCGAACACCGTGGGACTAGGGTCTACAATGAGCAGTTCTTC
TRBJ2-5 | TRBV2 | - | 15 | - | CASSEALTGTETQYF | TGTGCCAGCAGTGAAGCGCTTACAGGGACCGAGACCCAGTACTTC
TRBJ2-2 | TRBV27 | - | 16 | TRBD2 | CASSTGLVAHTGELFF | TGTGCCAGCAGCACGGGACTAGTCGCCCACACCGGGGAGCTGTTTTTT
TRBJ2-5 | TRBV11-2 | - | 15 | TRBD2 | CASSLDQARGWTQYF | TGTGCCAGCAGCTTAGATCAGGCGCGGGGGTGGACCCAGTACTTC
TRBJ2-2 | TRBV6-5 | - | 16 | TRBD1 | CASSYSDRDGTGELFF | TGTGCCAGCAGTTACTCGGACAGGGATGGGACCGGGGAGCTGTTTTTT
TRBJ2-3 | TRBV10-2 | - | 14 | - | CASREATGTDTQYF | TGCGCCAGCAGGGAAGCGACTGGCACAGATACGCAGTATTTT
TRBJ2-1 | TRBV4-1 | few | 17 | TRBD2 | CASSQFTGTSGDNEQFF | TGCGCCAGCAGCCAGTTCACCGGGACTAGCGGGGACAATGAGCAGTTCTTC
TRBJ2-1 | TRBV5-1 | - | 13 | - | CVSSLDLVNEQFF | TGCGTCAGCAGCTTGGATTTAGTCAATGAGCAGTTCTTC
TRBJ1-5 | TRBV19 | few | 15 | - | CASSIDPRTNQPQHF | TGTGCCAGTAGTATAGATCCCAGGACTAATCAGCCCCAGCATTTT
TRBJ1-5 | TRBV9 | few | 14 | TRBD1 | CASSPGTEHQPQHF | TGTGCCAGCAGCCCCGGGACAGAGCATCAGCCCCAGCATTTT
TRBJ2-5 | TRBV18 | - | 16 | - | CASSPQVGAYQETQYF | TGTGCCAGCTCACCACAGGTAGGAGCGTACCAAGAGACCCAGTACTTC
TRBJ2-3 | TRBV6-5 | - | 16 | TRBD1 | CASSYSGGGRADTQYF | TGTGCCAGCAGTTACTCAGGGGGCGGTCGGGCAGATACGCAGTATTTT
TRBJ1-5 | TRBV3-1/TRBV3-2 | - | 18 | TRBD1 | CASSQDIVDRGRGQPQHF | TGTGCCAGCAGCCAAGATATTGTGGACAGGGGGCGAGGTCAGCCCCAGCATTTT
TRBJ2-2 | TRBV7-2 | - | 13 | - | CASSLGRGGELFF | TGTGCCAGCAGCTTAGGCAGGGGCGGGGAGCTGTTTTTT
TRBJ2-1 | TRBV5-1 | - | 14 | TRBD2 | CASWSGRGSHEQFF | TGCGCCAGCTGGAGCGGGAGGGGTTCCCATGAGCAGTTCTTC
TRBJ1-3 | TRBV9 | - | 16 | TRBD1 | CASSSRDRVFGNTIYF | TGTGCCAGCAGCTCCCGGGACAGGGTGTTCGGAAACACCATATATTTT
TRBJ1-1 | TRBV5-6 | - | 15 | - | CASSLGGGTGTEAFF | TGTGCCAGCAGCTTGGGTGGGGGCACGGGCACTGAAGCTTTCTTT
TRBJ2-3 | TRBV5-4 | - | 16 | TRBD1 | CASSPPDRVNTDTQYF | TGTGCCAGCAGCCCTCCAGACAGGGTAAACACAGATACGCAGTATTTT
TRBJ1-1 | TRBV5-8 | - | 13 | - | CASSLYQGTEAFF | TGTGCCAGCAGCTTGTACCAGGGCACTGAAGCTTTCTTT
TRBJ1-1 | TRBV7-9 | - | 14 | - | CASSLQGRVTEAFF | TGTGCCAGCAGCTTACAGGGCCGGGTCACTGAAGCTTTCTTT
TRBJ1-4 | TRBV18 | few | 16 | TRBD1 | CASSRTGVATNEKLFF | TGTGCCAGCTCAAGGACAGGGGTTGCAACTAATGAAAAACTGTTTTTT
TRBJ2-7 | TRBV5-5 | - | 15 | - | CASSFSGEFGYEQYF | TGTGCCAGCAGCTTTTCGGGGGAGTTTGGCTACGAGCAGTACTTC
TRBJ1-2 | TRBV30 | - | 14 | - | CAWSVIQGYYGYTF | TGTGCCTGGAGTGTAATACAGGGATACTATGGCTACACCTTC
TRBJ2-1 | TRBV28 | - | 14 | - | CASSRGSSYNEQFF | TGTGCCAGCAGTCGAGGGAGCTCCTACAATGAGCAGTTCTTC
TRBJ1-1 | TRBV28 | few | 15 | - | CASSLLGLADTEAFF | TGTGCCAGCAGTTTATTGGGTCTTGCGGACACTGAAGCTTTCTTT
TRBJ2-3 | TRBV24-1 | - | 17 | TRBD2 | CATSDPQAGAWADTQYF | TGTGCCACCAGTGATCCCCAAGCGGGAGCATGGGCAGATACGCAGTATTTT
TRBJ1-4 | TRBV2 | - | 14 | TRBD1 | CASLLGTGNEKLFF | TGTGCCAGCCTCCTGGGGACAGGGAATGAAAAACTGTTTTTT
TRBJ2-5 | TRBV7-2 | - | 15 | TRBD2 | CASSLKTGGPETQYF | TGTGCCAGCAGCCTCAAGACGGGGGGGCCGGAGACCCAGTACTTC
TRBJ2-7 | TRBV28 | - | 15 | - | CASRHLGASSYEQYF | TGTGCCAGCAGGCACTTGGGGGCTAGCAGCTACGAGCAGTACTTC
TRBJ2-1 | TRBV28 | - | 19 | TRBD2 | CATMDPGTSGGSSYNEQFF | TGTGCCACAATGGACCCGGGGACTAGCGGGGGGTCCTCCTACAATGAGCAGTTCTTC
TRBJ1-5 | TRBV7-2 | - | 17 | - | CASSIPRGPGLNQPQHF | TGTGCCAGCAGCATTCCCCGCGGGCCGGGACTCAATCAGCCCCAGCATTTT
TRBJ2-5 | TRBV7-2 | - | 16 | - | CASSPRDGGARETQYF | TGTGCCAGCAGCCCAAGAGATGGCGGGGCTAGAGAGACCCAGTACTTC
TRBJ2-1 | TRBV11-2 | - | 17 | TRBD1 | CASSLYSTGGLPGEQFF | TGTGCCAGCAGCTTATATTCGACAGGGGGCCTTCCAGGTGAGCAGTTCTTC
TRBJ2-2 | TRBV5-4 | many | 15 | - | CASSEGSAMTGELFF | TGTGCCAGCAGCGAGGGATCAGCGATGACCGGGGAGCTGTTTTTT
TRBJ2-5 | TRBV10-3 | - | 16 | TRBD1 | CAISETRDRSRETQYF | TGTGCCATCAGTGAGACGAGGGACAGGTCACGCGAGACCCAGTACTTC
TRBJ1-1 | TRBV6-2/TRBV6-3 | - | 14 | TRBD1 | CASSNGTANTEAFF | TGTGCCAGCAGTAACGGGACAGCGAACACTGAAGCTTTCTTT
TRBJ2-3 | TRBV6-5 | - | 13 | - | CASMVRGLTTQYF | TGTGCCAGCATGGTCAGGGGCCTAACGACGCAGTATTTT
TRBJ1-2 | TRBV24-1 | - | 13 | - | CATSASGWDGYTF | TGTGCCACCAGTGCTTCAGGGTGGGATGGCTACACCTTC
TRBJ2-1 | TRBV28 | - | 11 | - | CASKFRNEQFF | TGTGCCAGCAAGTTTCGGAATGAGCAGTTCTTC